This entry features one T cell receptor beta chain sequence. From the 5' RACE reads, TCRdb called clonotypes with MiXCR, one entry per CDR3 protein. The sample carries 55,000 to 70,000 distinct CDR3 sequences, roughly 6.4% recorded once. This sample was taken from a study of spatial heterogeneity in lung cancer. From germline, CDR1 is LGHNT and CDR2 FRNRAP. The CDR3 loop spans 14 amino acids. Losses at the gene ends were 7 bases for V and 4 bases for J; bases not matched to a gene: 8. Described time point: sample taken at primary tumor resection. The clonotype was recovered from a female donor with early-stage non-small cell lung cancer. The chain links TRBV12-5 to TRBJ2-3; 7 bases fit TRBD2. The sequences come from PBMCs, collected at surgery. CDR3 in DNA: TGTGCTAGTGCTATTCAGGGAGGGGCAGATACGCAGTATTTT. Protein: CASAIQGGADTQYF.